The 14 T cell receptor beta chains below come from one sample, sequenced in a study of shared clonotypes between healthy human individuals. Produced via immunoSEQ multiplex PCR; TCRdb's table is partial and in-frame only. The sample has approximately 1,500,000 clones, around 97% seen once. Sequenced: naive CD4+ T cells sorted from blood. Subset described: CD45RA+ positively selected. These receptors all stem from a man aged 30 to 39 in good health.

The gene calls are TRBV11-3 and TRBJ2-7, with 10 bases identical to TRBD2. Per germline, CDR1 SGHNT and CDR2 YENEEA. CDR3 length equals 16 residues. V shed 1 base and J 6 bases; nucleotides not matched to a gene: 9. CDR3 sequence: CASSLGGLAGESEQYF. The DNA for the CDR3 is TGTGCCAGCAGCTTAGGGGGTCTAGCGGGAGAATCCGAGCAGTACTTC.

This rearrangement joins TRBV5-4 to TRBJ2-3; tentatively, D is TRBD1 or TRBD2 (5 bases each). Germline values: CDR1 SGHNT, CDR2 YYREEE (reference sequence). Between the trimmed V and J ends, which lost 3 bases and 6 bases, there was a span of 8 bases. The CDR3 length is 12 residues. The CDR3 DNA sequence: TGTGCCAGCAGCTCCTGGGGGGATACGCAGTATTTT. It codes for CASSSWGDTQYF.

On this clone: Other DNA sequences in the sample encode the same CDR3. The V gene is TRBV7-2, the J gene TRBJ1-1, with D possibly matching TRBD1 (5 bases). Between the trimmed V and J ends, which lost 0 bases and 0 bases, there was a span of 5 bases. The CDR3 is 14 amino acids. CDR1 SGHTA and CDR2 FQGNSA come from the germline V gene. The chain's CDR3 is CASSLAGVNTEAFF. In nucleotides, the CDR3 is TGTGCCAGCAGCTTAGCGGGGGTGAACACTGAAGCTTTCTTT.

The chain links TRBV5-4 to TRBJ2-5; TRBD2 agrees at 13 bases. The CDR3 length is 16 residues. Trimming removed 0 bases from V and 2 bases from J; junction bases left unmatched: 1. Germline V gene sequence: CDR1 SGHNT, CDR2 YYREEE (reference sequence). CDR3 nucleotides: TGTGCCAGCAGCTTGGGACTAGCGGGAGGACAAGAGACCCAGTACTTC. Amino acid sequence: CASSLGLAGGQETQYF.

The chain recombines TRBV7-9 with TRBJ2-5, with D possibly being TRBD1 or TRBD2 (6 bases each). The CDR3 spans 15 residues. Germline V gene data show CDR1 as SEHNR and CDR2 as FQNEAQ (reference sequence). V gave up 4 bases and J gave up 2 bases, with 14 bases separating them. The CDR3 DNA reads TGTGCCAGCAGCTCCGAACCGGGGGCACAAGAGACCCAGTACTTC. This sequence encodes CASSSEPGAQETQYF.

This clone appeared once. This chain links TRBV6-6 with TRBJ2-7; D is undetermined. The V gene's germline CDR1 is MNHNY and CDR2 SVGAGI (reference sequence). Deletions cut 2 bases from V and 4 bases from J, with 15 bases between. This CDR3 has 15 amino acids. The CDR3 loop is CASSYNAGLRYEQYF. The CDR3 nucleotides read TGTGCCAGCAGTTACAATGCCGGCCTTAGGTACGAGCAGTACTTC.

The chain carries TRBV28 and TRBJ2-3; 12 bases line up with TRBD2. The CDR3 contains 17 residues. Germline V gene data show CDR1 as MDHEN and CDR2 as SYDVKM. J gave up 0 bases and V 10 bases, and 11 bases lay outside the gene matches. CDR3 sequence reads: CATGLAGGPVSTDTQYF. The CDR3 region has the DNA TGTGCCACGGGGCTAGCGGGAGGGCCCGTAAGCACAGATACGCAGTATTTT.

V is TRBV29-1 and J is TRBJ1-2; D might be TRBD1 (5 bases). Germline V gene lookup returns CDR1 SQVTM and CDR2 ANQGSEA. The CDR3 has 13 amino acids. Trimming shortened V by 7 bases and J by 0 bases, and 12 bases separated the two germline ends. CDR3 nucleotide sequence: TGCAGCGACTTACAGGAATCTAACTATGGCTACACCTTC. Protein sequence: CSDLQESNYGYTF.

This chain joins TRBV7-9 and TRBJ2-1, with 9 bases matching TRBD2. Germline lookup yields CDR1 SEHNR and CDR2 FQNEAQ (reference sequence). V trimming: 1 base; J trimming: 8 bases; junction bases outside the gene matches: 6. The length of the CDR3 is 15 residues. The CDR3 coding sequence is TGTGCCAGCAGCTTAGTGGTAGCGGGAGTATATGAGCAGTTCTTC. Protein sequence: CASSLVVAGVYEQFF.

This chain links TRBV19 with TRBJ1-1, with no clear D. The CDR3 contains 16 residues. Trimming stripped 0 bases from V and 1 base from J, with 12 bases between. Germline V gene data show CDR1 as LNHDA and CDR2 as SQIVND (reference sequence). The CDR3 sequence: CASSIEGYSPNTEAFF. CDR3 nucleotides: TGTGCCAGTAGTATAGAAGGTTACAGCCCGAACACTGAAGCTTTCTTT.

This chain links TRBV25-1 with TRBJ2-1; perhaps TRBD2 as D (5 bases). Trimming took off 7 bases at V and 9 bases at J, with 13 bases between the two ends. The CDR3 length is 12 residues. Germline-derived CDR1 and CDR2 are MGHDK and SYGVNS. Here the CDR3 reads CASITLRGEQFF. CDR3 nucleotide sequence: TGTGCCAGCATCACTTTACGGGGTGAGCAGTTCTTC.

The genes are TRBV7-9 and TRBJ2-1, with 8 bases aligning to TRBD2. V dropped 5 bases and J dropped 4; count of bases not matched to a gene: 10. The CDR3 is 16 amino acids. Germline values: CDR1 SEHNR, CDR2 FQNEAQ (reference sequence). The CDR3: CASSPGTSSVYNEQFF. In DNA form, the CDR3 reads TGTGCCAGCAGCCCCGGGACTAGTAGCGTATACAATGAGCAGTTCTTC.

The CDR3 nucleotides are TGTGCCAGCAGTGAATATACAACTAATGAAAAACTGTTTTTT. As protein: CASSEYTTNEKLFF. V and J are TRBV25-1 and TRBJ1-4; D is unclear. In germline, CDR1 is MGHDK, CDR2 SYGVNS. The CDR3 runs 14 residues. Trimming removed 0 bases from V and 0 bases from J, with 2 bases in between.

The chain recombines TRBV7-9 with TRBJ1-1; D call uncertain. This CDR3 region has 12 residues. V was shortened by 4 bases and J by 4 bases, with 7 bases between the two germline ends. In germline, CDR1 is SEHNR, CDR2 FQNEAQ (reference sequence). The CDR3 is CASSSMGTEAFF. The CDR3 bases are TGTGCCAGCAGCTCCATGGGCACTGAAGCTTTCTTT.